These 2 T cell receptor beta chains originate from one sample sequenced in a study of OX40 agonist ivuxolimab in advanced cancers. The protocol was immunoSEQ multiplex PCR, while the TCRdb copy is restricted to in-frame clones and leaves out a portion. This table holds about 53,000 clones, roughly 88% found once. The material was CD4+ or CD8+ T cells sorted from blood, obtained in a trial of the OX40 agonist ivuxolimab. The source of these receptors is an adult with an advanced solid tumor such as melanoma, head and neck, liver or kidney cancer.

This rearrangement joins TRBV4-1 to TRBJ2-2; D unresolved. CDR1 is MGHRA and CDR2 is YSYEKL in the germline V gene. CDR3 length: 17 residues. With 0 bases removed from V and 0 bases from J, the gap between germline ends came to 11 bases. CDR3 loop: CASSQDPGLSNTGELFF. The CDR3, as DNA: TGCGCCAGCAGCCAAGATCCCGGGCTTTCGAACACCGGGGAGCTGTTTTTT.

The genes are TRBV2 and TRBJ1-1, with a weak D call TRBD1 (6 bases). V gave up 4 bases and J gave up 4 bases, with 13 bases separating them. Looked up from germline, CDR1 is SNHLY and CDR2 is FYNNEI. This CDR3 is 14 amino acids long. CDR3 sequence reads: CASSAGARGTEAFF. CDR3 in DNA: TGTGCCAGCAGTGCAGGGGCGCGGGGCACTGAAGCTTTCTTT.